These T cell receptor beta chains were read from a single sample in a study of monozygotic twins with inflammatory bowel disease. Following a re-call of the 5' RACE reads, TCRdb has one entry per CDR3 protein and lacks DNA. The ten most abundant clones cover 2% to 3% of a sample with around 380,000 distinct CDR3 sequences. Sequenced material: blood. All receptors derive from a human donor with ulcerative colitis or Crohn's disease, or a healthy co-twin of an affected twin (not recorded which). CDR3s include the opening cysteine and the closing phenylalanine or tryptophan. Each record gives: J gene, CDR3 length, V gene, CDR3 protein.

TRBJ1-1 | 14 | TRBV11-2 | CASSLGIGAVEAFF
TRBJ2-7 | 14 | TRBV29-1 | CSVGLAEAWGEQYF
TRBJ2-7 | 11 | TRBV6-2/TRBV6-3 | CASSRMYEQYF
TRBJ2-1 | 15 | TRBV6-2/TRBV6-3 | CASSNTGGAYNEQFF
TRBJ2-1 | 13 | TRBV27 | CASRNRYYNEQFF
TRBJ2-7 | 15 | TRBV5-1 | CASSTDSDLSYEQYF
TRBJ2-5 | 14 | TRBV7-9 | CASSPMLARETQYF
TRBJ2-1 | 14 | TRBV5-6 | CASSLRGGHNEQFF
TRBJ1-4 | 12 | TRBV15 | CATSRSRSKLFF
TRBJ2-2 | 16 | TRBV7-6 | CASSLMVPPNTGELFF
TRBJ2-4 | 13 | TRBV7-2 | CASSQRGDHIQYF
TRBJ1-2 | 13 | TRBV19 | CASSIQGNHGYTF
TRBJ2-5 | 15 | TRBV12-3/TRBV12-4 | CASSLGTQASETQYF
TRBJ1-1 | 13 | TRBV6-5 | CASRPLSNTEAFF
TRBJ1-1 | 14 | TRBV7-8 | CASSLVRDYTEAFF
TRBJ2-7 | 11 | TRBV29-1 | CSVGSGAEQYF
TRBJ2-2 | 15 | TRBV7-8 | CASSLWGQSARELFF
TRBJ2-5 | 14 | TRBV10-2 | CASWGGGRLETQYF
TRBJ2-4 | 14 | TRBV28 | CASSSGTGINIQYF
TRBJ2-1 | 13 | TRBV30 | CAWSKGPSNEQFF
TRBJ2-2 | 18 | TRBV28 | CASGSQGGTSGTTGELFF
TRBJ2-5 | 13 | TRBV5-1 | CASSSDSGETQYF
TRBJ2-6 | 16 | TRBV5-1 | CASSTSGDSGANVLTF
TRBJ1-1 | 13 | TRBV30 | CAWTGQGVPEAFF
TRBJ1-1 | 14 | TRBV12-3/TRBV12-4 | CASSFRQGGTEAFF
TRBJ2-1 | 13 | TRBV6-5 | CASSFISSNEQFF
TRBJ2-1 | 18 | TRBV11-2 | CASSLGGGSGHSYNEQFF
TRBJ1-3 | 14 | TRBV3-1 | CASSPGQLGNTIYF
TRBJ1-1 | 13 | TRBV12-3/TRBV12-4 | CASSLFRDGRAFF
TRBJ2-7 | 12 | TRBV7-2 | CASSSDGPQGDF
TRBJ2-7 | 15 | TRBV5-1 | CASSLEDRNPYEQYF
TRBJ2-7 | 14 | TRBV28 | CASSKRTASYEQYF
TRBJ2-2 | 18 | TRBV11-1 | CASRPTTLAGETTGELFF
TRBJ2-1 | 15 | TRBV20-1 | CSAPAAASGRGEQFF
TRBJ2-3 | 15 | TRBV12-3/TRBV12-4 | CASSPSARSTDTQYF
TRBJ2-1 | 15 | TRBV6-2/TRBV6-3 | CASSYPRLGYNEQFF
TRBJ2-3 | 15 | TRBV5-5 | CASSLEGLGTDTQYF
TRBJ1-1 | 13 | TRBV3-1 | CASSPPGLGEAFF
TRBJ1-1 | 12 | TRBV19 | CASSILGAEAFF
TRBJ1-2 | 12 | TRBV30 | CAWRDTIDGYTF
TRBJ2-7 | 13 | TRBV7-8 | CASSFGPGGEQYF
TRBJ2-1 | 17 | TRBV20-1 | CSARDPQEGQGTIEQFF
TRBJ2-2 | 17 | TRBV7-9 | CASSLEAGRKNTGELFF
TRBJ2-7 | 14 | TRBV3-1 | CASSQGVSSYEQYF
TRBJ2-7 | 13 | TRBV7-8 | CASSLVEGYEQYF
TRBJ2-1 | 17 | TRBV5-1 | CASSPRGGGGADNEQFF
TRBJ2-5 | 16 | TRBV4-3 | CASSRGARAAQETQYF
TRBJ1-1 | 13 | TRBV29-1 | CSGGRGTTTEAFF
TRBJ2-5 | 14 | TRBV3-1 | CASSQGGGAETQYF
TRBJ1-2 | 12 | TRBV12-3/TRBV12-4 | CASSPDSHGYTF
TRBJ2-7 | 15 | TRBV5-1 | CASSGVSGALYEQYF
TRBJ2-5 | 15 | TRBV13 | CASSSRGQIQETQYF
TRBJ2-7 | 15 | TRBV11-2 | CASSLVSQGYYEQYF
TRBJ2-1 | 15 | TRBV3-1 | CASSHERTGYNEQFF
TRBJ2-5 | 16 | TRBV27 | CASSPLTSGPQETQYF